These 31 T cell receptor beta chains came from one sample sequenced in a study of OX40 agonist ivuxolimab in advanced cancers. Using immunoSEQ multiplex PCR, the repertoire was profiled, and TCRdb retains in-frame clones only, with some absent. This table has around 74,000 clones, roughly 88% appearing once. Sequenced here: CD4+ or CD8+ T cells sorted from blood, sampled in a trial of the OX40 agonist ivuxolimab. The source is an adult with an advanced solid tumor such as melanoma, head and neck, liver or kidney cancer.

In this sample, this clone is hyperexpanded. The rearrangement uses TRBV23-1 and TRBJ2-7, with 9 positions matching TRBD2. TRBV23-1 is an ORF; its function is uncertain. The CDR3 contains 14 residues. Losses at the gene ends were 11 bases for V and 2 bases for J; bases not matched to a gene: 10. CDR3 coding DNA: TGCGCCGTTGCTAGCGGGATCCTCACCTACGAGCAGTACTTC. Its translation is CAVASGILTYEQYF.

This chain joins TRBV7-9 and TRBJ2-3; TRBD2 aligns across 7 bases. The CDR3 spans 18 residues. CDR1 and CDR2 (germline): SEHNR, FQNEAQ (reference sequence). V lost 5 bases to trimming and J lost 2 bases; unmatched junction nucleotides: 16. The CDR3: CASSPRWSGALSTDTQYF. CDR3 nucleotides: TGTGCCAGCAGCCCTCGGTGGAGCGGGGCCCTTTCCACAGATACGCAGTATTTT.

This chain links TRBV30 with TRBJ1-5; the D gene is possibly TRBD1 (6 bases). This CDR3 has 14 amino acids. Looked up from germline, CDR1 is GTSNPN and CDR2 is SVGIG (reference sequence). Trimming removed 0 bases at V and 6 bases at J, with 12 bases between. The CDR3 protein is CAWSVKGVGQPQHF. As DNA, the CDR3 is TGTGCCTGGAGTGTAAAGGGGGTTGGTCAGCCCCAGCATTTT.

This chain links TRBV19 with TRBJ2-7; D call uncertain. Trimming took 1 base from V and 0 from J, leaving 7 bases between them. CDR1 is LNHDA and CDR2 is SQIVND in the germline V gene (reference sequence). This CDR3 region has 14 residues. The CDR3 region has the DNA TGTGCCAGTAGTATAGTTGGGTCCTCCTACGAGCAGTACTTC. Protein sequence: CASSIVGSSYEQYF.

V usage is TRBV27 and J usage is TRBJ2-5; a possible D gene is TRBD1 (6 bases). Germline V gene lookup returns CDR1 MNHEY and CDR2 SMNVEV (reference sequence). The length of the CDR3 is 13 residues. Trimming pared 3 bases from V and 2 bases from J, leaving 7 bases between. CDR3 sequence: CASSFRGQETQYF. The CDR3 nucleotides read TGTGCCAGCAGTTTCAGGGGTCAAGAGACCCAGTACTTC.

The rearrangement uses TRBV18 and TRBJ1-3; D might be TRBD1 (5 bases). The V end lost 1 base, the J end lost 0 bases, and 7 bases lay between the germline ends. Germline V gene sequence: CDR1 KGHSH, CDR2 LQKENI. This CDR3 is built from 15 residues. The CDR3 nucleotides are TGTGCCAGCTCACCACTCGGGGGCTCTGGAAACACCATATATTTT. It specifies CASSPLGGSGNTIYF.

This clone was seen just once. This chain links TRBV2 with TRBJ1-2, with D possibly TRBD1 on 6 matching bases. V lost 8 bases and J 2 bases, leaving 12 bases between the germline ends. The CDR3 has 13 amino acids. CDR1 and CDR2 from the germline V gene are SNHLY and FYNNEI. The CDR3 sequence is CASGQTGNYGYTF. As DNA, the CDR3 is TGTGCCAGCGGCCAGACAGGAAACTATGGCTACACCTTC.

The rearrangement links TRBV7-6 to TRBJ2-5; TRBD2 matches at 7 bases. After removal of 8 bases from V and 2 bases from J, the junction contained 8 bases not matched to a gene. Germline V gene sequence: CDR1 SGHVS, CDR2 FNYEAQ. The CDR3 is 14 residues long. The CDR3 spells CASQLSGAQETQYF. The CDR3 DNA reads TGTGCCAGCCAGCTCAGCGGGGCTCAAGAGACCCAGTACTTC.

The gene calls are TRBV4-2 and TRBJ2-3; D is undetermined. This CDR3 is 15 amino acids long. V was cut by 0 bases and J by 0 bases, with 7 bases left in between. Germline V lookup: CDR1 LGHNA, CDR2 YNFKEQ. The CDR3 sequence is CASSQEDSSTDTQYF. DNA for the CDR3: TGTGCCAGCAGCCAAGAAGACTCTAGCACAGATACGCAGTATTTT.

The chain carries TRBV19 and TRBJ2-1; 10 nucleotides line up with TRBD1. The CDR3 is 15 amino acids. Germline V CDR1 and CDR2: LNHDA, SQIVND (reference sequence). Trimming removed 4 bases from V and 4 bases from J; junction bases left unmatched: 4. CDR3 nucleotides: TGTGCCAGTAGTACCGGGACAGGGGATTACAATGAGCAGTTCTTC. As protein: CASSTGTGDYNEQFF.

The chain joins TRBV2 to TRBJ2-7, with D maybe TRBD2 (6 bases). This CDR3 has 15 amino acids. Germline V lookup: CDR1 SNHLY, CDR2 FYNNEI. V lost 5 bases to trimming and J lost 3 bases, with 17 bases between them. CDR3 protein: CASSSEGGQFYEQYF. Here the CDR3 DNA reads TGTGCCAGCAGTTCTGAAGGAGGGCAGTTCTACGAGCAGTACTTC.

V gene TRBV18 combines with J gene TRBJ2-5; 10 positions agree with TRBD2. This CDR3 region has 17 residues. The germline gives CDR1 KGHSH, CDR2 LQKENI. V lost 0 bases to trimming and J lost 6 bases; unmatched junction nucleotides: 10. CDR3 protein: CASSPPRSGRGTQTQYF. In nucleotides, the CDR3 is TGTGCCAGCTCACCACCTCGAAGCGGGAGGGGAACACAGACCCAGTACTTC.

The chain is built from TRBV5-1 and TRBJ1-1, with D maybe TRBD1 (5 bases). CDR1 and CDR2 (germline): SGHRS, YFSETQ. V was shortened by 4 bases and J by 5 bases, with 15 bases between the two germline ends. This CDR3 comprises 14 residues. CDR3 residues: CASSPESGRTEAFF. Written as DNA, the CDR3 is TGCGCCAGCAGCCCTGAATCAGGGCGGACTGAAGCTTTCTTT.

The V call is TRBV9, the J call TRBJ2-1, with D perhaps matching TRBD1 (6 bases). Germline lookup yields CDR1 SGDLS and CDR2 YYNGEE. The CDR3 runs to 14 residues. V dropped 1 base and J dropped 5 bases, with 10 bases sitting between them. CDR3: CASSVTGSNNEQFF. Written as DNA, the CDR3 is TGTGCCAGCAGCGTAACAGGGTCAAACAATGAGCAGTTCTTC. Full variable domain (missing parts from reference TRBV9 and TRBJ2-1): DSGVTQTPKHLITATGQRVTLRCSPRSGDLSVYWYQQSLDQGLQFLIQYYNGEERAKGNILERFSAQQFPDLHSELNLSSLELGDSALYFCASSVTGSNNEQFFGPGTRLTVL.

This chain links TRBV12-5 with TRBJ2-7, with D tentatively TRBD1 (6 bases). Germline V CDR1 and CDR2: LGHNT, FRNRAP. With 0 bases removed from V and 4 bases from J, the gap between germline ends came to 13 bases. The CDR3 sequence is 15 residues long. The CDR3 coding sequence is TGTGCTAGTGGTTTGGTTCGCAGGGGATCATACGAGCAGTACTTC. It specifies CASGLVRRGSYEQYF.

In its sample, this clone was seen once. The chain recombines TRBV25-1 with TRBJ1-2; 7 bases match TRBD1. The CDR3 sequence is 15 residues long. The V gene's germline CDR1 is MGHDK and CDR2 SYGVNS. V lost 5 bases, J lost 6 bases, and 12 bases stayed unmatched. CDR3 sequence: CASSQQGTVVHGYTF. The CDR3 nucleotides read TGTGCCAGCAGTCAACAGGGGACGGTTGTGCATGGCTACACCTTC.

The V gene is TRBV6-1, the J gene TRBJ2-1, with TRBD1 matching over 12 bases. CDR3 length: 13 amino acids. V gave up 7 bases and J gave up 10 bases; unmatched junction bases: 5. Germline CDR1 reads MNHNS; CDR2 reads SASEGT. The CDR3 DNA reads TGTGCCAGCAATCAGGGACAGGGGGCCGAGCAGTTCTTC. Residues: CASNQGQGAEQFF.

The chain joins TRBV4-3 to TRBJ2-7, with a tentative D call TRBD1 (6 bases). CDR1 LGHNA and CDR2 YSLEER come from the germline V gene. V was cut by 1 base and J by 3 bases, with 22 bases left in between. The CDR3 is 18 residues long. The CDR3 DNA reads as TGCGCCAGCAGCCAAGTCGGCCAGGGGCTAAATTATATCTACGAGCAGTACTTC. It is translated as CASSQVGQGLNYIYEQYF.

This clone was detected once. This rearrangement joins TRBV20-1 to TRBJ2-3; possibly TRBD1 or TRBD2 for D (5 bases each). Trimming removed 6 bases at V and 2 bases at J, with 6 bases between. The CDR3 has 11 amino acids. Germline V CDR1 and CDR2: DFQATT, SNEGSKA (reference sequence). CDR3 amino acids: CSAGVTDTQYF. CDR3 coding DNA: TGCAGTGCGGGGGTCACAGATACGCAGTATTTT.

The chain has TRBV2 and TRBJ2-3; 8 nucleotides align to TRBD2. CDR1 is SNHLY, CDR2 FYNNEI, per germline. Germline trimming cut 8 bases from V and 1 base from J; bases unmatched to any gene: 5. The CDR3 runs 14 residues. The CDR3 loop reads CASGLAGRTDTQYF. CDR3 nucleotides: TGTGCCAGCGGGCTAGCGGGCCGCACAGATACGCAGTATTTT. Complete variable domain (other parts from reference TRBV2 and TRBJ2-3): EPEVTQTPSHQVTQMGQEVILRCVPISNHLYFYWYRQILGQKVEFLVSFYNNEISEKSEIFDDQFSVERPDGSNFTLKIRSTKLEDSAMYFCASGLAGRTDTQYFGPGTRLTVL.

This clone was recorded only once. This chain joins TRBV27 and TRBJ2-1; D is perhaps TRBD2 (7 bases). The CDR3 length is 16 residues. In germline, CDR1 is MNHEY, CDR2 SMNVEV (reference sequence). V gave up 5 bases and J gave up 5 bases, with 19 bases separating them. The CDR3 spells CASSPRRGGGHNEQFF. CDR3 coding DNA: TGTGCCAGCAGTCCGCGTCGAGGCGGGGGCCACAATGAGCAGTTCTTC.

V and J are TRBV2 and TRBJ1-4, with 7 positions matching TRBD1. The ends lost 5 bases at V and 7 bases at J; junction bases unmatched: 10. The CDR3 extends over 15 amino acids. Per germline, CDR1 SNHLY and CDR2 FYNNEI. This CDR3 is CASSPQRGLGEKLFF. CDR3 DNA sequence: TGTGCCAGCAGTCCACAGAGGGGGCTAGGTGAAAAACTGTTTTTT. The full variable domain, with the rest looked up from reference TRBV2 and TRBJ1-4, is EPEVTQTPSHQVTQMGQEVILRCVPISNHLYFYWYRQILGQKVEFLVSFYNNEISEKSEIFDDQFSVERPDGSNFTLKIRSTKLEDSAMYFCASSPQRGLGEKLFFGSGTQLSVL.

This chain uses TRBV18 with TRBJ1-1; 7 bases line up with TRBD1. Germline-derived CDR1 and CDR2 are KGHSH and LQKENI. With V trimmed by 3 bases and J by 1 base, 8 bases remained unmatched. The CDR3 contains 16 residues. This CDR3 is CASSPGVDRANTEAFF. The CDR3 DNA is TGTGCCAGCTCACCGGGGGTAGACAGGGCGAACACTGAAGCTTTCTTT. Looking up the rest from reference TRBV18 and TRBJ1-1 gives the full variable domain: NAGVMQNPRHLVRRRGQEARLRCSPMKGHSHVYWYRQLPEEGLKFMVYLQKENIIDESGMPKERFSAEFPKEGPSILRIQQVVRGDSAAYFCASSPGVDRANTEAFFGQGTRLTVV.

CDR3 bases: TGCGCCAGCAGCCAAGATCAAGCCCCAGGGGCATGGCCCCAGCATTTT. This codes for CASSQDQAPGAWPQHF. The V call is TRBV4-1, the J call TRBJ1-5; D is perhaps TRBD1 (6 bases). CDR3 length: 16 amino acids. Germline V gene lookup returns CDR1 MGHRA and CDR2 YSYEKL. With 0 bases removed from V and 9 bases from J, the gap between germline ends came to 18 bases.

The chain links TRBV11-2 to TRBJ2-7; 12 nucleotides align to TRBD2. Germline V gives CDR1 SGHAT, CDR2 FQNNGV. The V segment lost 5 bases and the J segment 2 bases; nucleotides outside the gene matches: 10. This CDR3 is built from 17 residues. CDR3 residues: CASSPGTSGRSTYEQYF. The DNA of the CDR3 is TGTGCCAGCAGCCCCGGGACTAGCGGGCGAAGTACCTACGAGCAGTACTTC.

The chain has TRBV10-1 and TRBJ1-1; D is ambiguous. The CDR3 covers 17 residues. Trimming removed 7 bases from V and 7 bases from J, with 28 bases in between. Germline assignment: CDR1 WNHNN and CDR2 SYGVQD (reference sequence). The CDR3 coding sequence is TGCGCCAGCATGAGATTGAGGAGAGAAGGGCCCTCGGGTGAAGCTTTCTTT. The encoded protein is CASMRLRREGPSGEAFF.

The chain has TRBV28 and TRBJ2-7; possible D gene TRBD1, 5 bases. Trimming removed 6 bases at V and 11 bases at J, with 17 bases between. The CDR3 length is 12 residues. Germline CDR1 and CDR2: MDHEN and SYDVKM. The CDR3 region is CASRGNQGTEYF. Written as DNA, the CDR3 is TGTGCCAGCAGGGGCAACCAGGGTACCGAGTACTTC.

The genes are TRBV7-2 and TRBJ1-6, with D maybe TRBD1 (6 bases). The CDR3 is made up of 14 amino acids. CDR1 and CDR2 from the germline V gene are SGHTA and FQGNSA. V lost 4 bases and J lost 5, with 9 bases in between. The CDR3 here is CASSSDRNNSPLHF. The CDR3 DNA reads TGTGCCAGCAGCTCGGACAGAAATAATTCACCCCTCCACTTT. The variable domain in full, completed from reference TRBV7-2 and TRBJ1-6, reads GAGVSQSPSNKVTEKGKDVELRCDPISGHTALYWYRQSLGQGLEFLIYFQGNSAPDKSGLPSDRFSAERTGGSVSTLTIQRTQQEDSAVYLCASSSDRNNSPLHFGNGTRLTVT.

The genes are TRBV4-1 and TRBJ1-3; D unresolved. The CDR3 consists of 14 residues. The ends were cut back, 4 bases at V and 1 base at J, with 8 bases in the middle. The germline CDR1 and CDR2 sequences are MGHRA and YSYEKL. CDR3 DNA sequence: TGCGCCAGCAGCCCTCCAGGATCTGGAAACACCATATATTTT. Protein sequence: CASSPPGSGNTIYF.

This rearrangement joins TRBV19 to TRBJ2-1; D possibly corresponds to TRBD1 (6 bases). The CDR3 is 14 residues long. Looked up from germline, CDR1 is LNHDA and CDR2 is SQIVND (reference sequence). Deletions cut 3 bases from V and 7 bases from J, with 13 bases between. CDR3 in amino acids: CASSIWDTHNEQFF. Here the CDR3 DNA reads TGTGCCAGTAGTATTTGGGACACCCATAATGAGCAGTTCTTC.

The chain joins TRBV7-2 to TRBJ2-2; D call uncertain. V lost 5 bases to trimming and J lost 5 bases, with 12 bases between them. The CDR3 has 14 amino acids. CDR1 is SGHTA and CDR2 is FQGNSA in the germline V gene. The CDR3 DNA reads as TGTGCCAGCAGCCCCGGAGCTGCGACCGGGGAGCTGTTTTTT. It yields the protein CASSPGAATGELFF.